Each of the 3 T cell receptor beta chains below was sequenced from the same sample in a study of T cell responses to AZD1222 COVID-19 vaccine. The data were produced by immunoSEQ multiplex PCR, yet TCRdb's version contains in-frame clones alone and is incomplete. Of 70,000 to 95,000 clones listed, more than 75% were seen once; the top ten hold approximately 4.5%. This material consisted of peripheral blood, taken on day 0 of MenACWY control vaccination. The receptors originated from an adult in good health.

The chain has TRBV27 and TRBJ2-5, with a tentative D call TRBD2 (6 bases). V lost 10 bases and J 7 bases, leaving 16 bases between the germline ends. Germline V CDR1 and CDR2: MNHEY, SMNVEV (reference sequence). The length of the CDR3 is 12 residues. The CDR3 region has the DNA TGTGCCACAACATCTGGGAGGCGGACCCAGTACTTC. As protein: CATTSGRRTQYF.

V and J are TRBV28 and TRBJ1-5, with D maybe TRBD1 (5 bases). There are 15 residues in the CDR3. With 7 bases removed from V and 0 bases from J, the gap between germline ends came to 13 bases. Germline loops: CDR1 MDHEN, CDR2 SYDVKM. The CDR3 spells CASILDRYSNQPQHF. The CDR3 nucleotides are TGTGCCAGCATTCTTGACAGATATAGCAATCAGCCCCAGCATTTT. The whole variable domain, remainder taken from reference TRBV28 and TRBJ1-5, is DVKVTQSSRYLVKRTGEKVFLECVQDMDHENMFWYRQDPGLGLRLIYFSYDVKMKEKGDIPEGYSVSREKKERFSLILESASTNQTSMYLCASILDRYSNQPQHFGDGTRLSIL.

J is TRBJ2-3 and V is TRBV5-6; TRBD2 is a possible D gene (5 bases). Per the germline V gene, CDR1 is SGHDT and CDR2 is YYEEEE. There are 15 residues in the CDR3. V lost 2 bases, J lost 1 base, and 11 bases lay in between. CDR3 sequence (DNA): TGTGCCAGCAGCTTCGGGGATTTAGGCACAGATACGCAGTATTTT. Protein product: CASSFGDLGTDTQYF.